Listed below are T cell receptor beta chains from one sample, sequenced in a study of shared T cell receptors in the human thymus. Here immunoSEQ multiplex PCR was the method, and the copy in TCRdb shows in-frame clones only, minus some. The top ten clones hold 0.0094% of a sample with 640,000 or so clones, about 90% of them seen once. These same data were also listed under a study on human thymus T cells.

The sample comprised thymocytes. The receptors shown here come from a boy under three years old with a congenital heart defect. The CDR3 runs from the conserved cysteine through the conserved F or W. D genes are given only for firm matches. A clone size is listed for some rows: how often the clone was seen (once, few, many), or a class if it is expanded.

V gene	J gene	CDR3 length	clone size	D gene	CDR3 protein	CDR3 DNA
TRBV5-1	TRBJ1-2	15	NA	NA	CASSYVTPRDYGYTF	TGCGCCAGCAGCTACGTCACGCCCAGGGACTATGGCTACACCTTC
TRBV7-6	TRBJ2-7	13	few	TRBD2	CASSWGLSDEQYF	TGTGCCAGCAGCTGGGGACTATCCGACGAGCAGTACTTC
TRBV29-1	TRBJ1-2	13	NA	NA	CSVEWQVGYGYTF	TGCAGCGTTGAATGGCAGGTTGGCTATGGCTACACCTTC
TRBV4-3	TRBJ2-7	13	NA	NA	CASSPGPREEQYF	TGCGCCAGCAGCCCCGGGCCCCGGGAAGAGCAGTACTTC
TRBV7-9	TRBJ1-1	18	NA	TRBD1	CASSSRTRDRSMNTEAFF	TGTGCCAGCAGCTCACGAACCCGGGACAGGTCGATGAACACTGAAGCTTTCTTT
TRBV30	TRBJ1-2	15	NA	TRBD1	CAWKTRGQGINGYTF	TGTGCCTGGAAGACCAGGGGACAGGGTATTAATGGCTACACCTTC
TRBV9	TRBJ1-1	16	NA	TRBD1	CASSVVDRGENTEAFF	TGTGCCAGCAGCGTAGTGGACAGGGGGGAGAACACTGAAGCTTTCTTT
TRBV28	TRBJ2-1	15	NA	TRBD2	CASSLQASGSDEQFF	TGTGCCAGCAGTTTACAGGCTAGCGGGAGCGATGAGCAGTTCTTC
TRBV2	TRBJ2-3	15	once	NA	CASTEGRGGTDTQYF	TGTGCCAGCACAGAGGGGCGGGGAGGCACAGATACGCAGTATTTT
TRBV6-5	TRBJ2-7	15	NA	NA	CASSSSGQGSYEQYF	NA
TRBV2	TRBJ1-1	15	once	TRBD1	CASSQSHGQGVEAFF	TGTGCCAGCAGTCAGTCCCATGGACAGGGCGTTGAAGCTTTCTTT
TRBV7-8	TRBJ2-3	16	NA	TRBD1	CASSGGEGDATDTQYF	TGTGCCAGTTCAGGGGGCGAAGGGGATGCGACAGATACGCAGTATTTT
TRBV18	TRBJ1-2	15	NA	TRBD1	CASSPPGQGDLGYTF	TGTGCCAGCTCACCCCCGGGACAGGGGGACCTTGGCTACACCTTC
TRBV2	TRBJ2-7	13	once	TRBD1	CASSWDRDYEQYF	TGTGCCAGCAGTTGGGACAGAGACTACGAGCAGTACTTC
TRBV5-1	TRBJ1-2	16	NA	NA	CASSLNHRDLSYGYTF	TGCGCCAGCAGCTTGAACCACAGAGACCTCTCCTATGGCTACACCTTC
TRBV5-1	TRBJ2-1	17	NA	TRBD2	CASSSFAGGSSYNEQFF	TGCGCCAGCAGCTCCTTTGCGGGCGGGAGCTCCTACAATGAGCAGTTCTTC
TRBV4-3	TRBJ2-4	22	NA	TRBD1	CASSQDFFGTGSNSLAKNIQYF	TGCGCCAGCAGCCAAGATTTTTTCGGGACAGGGAGTAATTCTCTAGCCAAAAACATTCAGTACTTC
TRBV4-1	TRBJ2-1	17	NA	TRBD2	CASSQAARTSGIVEQFF	TGCGCCAGCAGCCAAGCGGCAAGGACTAGCGGGATTGTTGAGCAGTTCTTC
TRBV5-6	TRBJ2-7	15	once	NA	CASSFPGHKVIEQYF	TGTGCCAGCAGCTTTCCGGGACACAAAGTCATCGAGCAGTACTTC
TRBV5-5	TRBJ2-7	15	once	NA	CASSPDREVDYEQYF	TGTGCCAGCAGCCCCGACAGGGAGGTTGACTACGAGCAGTACTTC
TRBV4-3	TRBJ2-3	13	few	NA	CASSQDRGDTQYF	TGCGCCAGCAGCCAAGATCGCGGAGATACGCAGTATTTT
TRBV28	TRBJ1-1	15	NA	TRBD1	CASTTAGQPNTEAFF	TGTGCCAGCACCACGGCGGGACAGCCGAACACTGAAGCTTTCTTT
TRBV7-2	TRBJ2-7	15	NA	NA	CASSSEDSYSYEQYF	TGTGCCAGCAGCTCCGAGGACTCGTACTCCTACGAGCAGTACTTC
TRBV7-2	TRBJ2-3	14	once	NA	CASSLAARTDTQYF	TGTGCCAGCAGCTTAGCGGCTCGCACAGATACGCAGTATTTT
TRBV4-3	TRBJ1-2	14	NA	NA	CASSQDQGSYGYTF	TGCGCCAGCAGCCAAGACCAGGGCTCATATGGCTACACCTTC
TRBV4-3	TRBJ2-7	15	NA	TRBD2	CASSQTSGEPYEQYF	TGCGCCAGCAGCCAGACTAGCGGGGAACCATACGAGCAGTACTTC
TRBV2	TRBJ2-7	15	few	NA	CASSKPRGVAYEQYF	TGTGCCAGCAGTAAACCCAGGGGAGTTGCCTACGAGCAGTACTTC
TRBV13	TRBJ1-1	13	NA	TRBD1	CASSRDSLPEAFF	TGTGCCAGCAGCCGGGACAGCCTTCCAGAAGCTTTCTTT
TRBV28	TRBJ2-7	15	NA	TRBD1	CASSLWGQGPYEQYF	TGTGCCAGCAGTTTATGGGGACAGGGTCCCTACGAGCAGTACTTC
TRBV28	TRBJ2-7	14	NA	TRBD1	CASSIRVFTGGANF	TGTGCCAGCAGTATCCGTGTATTTACAGGGGGCGCGAACTTC
TRBV4-1	TRBJ2-1	17	NA	TRBD1	CASSQECRTGYGNEQFF	TGCGCCAGCAGCCAAGAGTGTCGGACAGGGTACGGCAATGAGCAGTTCTTC
TRBV23-1	TRBJ1-1	12	NA	NA	CASSQTGAEAFF	TGCGCCAGCAGTCAAACCGGGGCTGAAGCTTTCTTT
TRBV6-5	TRBJ1-1	16	NA	NA	CASSYSIPGRGTEAFF	TGTGCCAGCAGTTACTCGATCCCAGGGAGGGGAACTGAAGCTTTCTTT
TRBV4-3	TRBJ2-5	18	NA	TRBD2	CASSQDTSTSGRAETQYF	TGCGCCAGCAGCCAAGATACCTCCACTAGCGGGAGGGCCGAGACCCAGTACTTC
TRBV14	TRBJ2-1	15	NA	TRBD2	CASSLLASLYNEQFF	TGTGCCAGCAGCCTACTAGCGTCTTTATACAATGAGCAGTTCTTC
TRBV29-1	TRBJ2-3	14	NA	NA	CSVATGEGTDTQYF	TGCAGCGTTGCGACAGGAGAAGGCACAGATACGCAGTATTTT
TRBV4-3	TRBJ1-6	18	NA	TRBD1	CASSQDIPPGTGGSPLHF	TGCGCCAGCAGCCAAGATATCCCACCCGGGACAGGGGGATCACCCCTCCACTTT
TRBV6-5	TRBJ1-1	14	NA	NA	CASSPPGHLTEAFF	TGTGCCAGCAGCCCCCCAGGGCACCTCACTGAAGCTTTCTTT
TRBV28	TRBJ1-3	13	NA	NA	CASSLDPGNTIYF	TGTGCCAGCAGTCTAGACCCTGGAAACACCATATATTTT
TRBV7-4	TRBJ1-1	15	NA	NA	CASSRWGGASTEAFF	TGTGCCAGCAGTCGGTGGGGGGGGGCGAGCACTGAAGCTTTCTTT
TRBV4-1	TRBJ2-3	13	NA	NA	CASSRDFTDTQYF	TGCGCCAGCAGCCGAGACTTTACAGATACGCAGTATTTT
TRBV5-1	TRBJ2-1	16	once	TRBD2	CASSLAGTSGSYEQFF	TGCGCCAGCAGCTTGGCCGGGACTAGCGGGAGTTATGAGCAGTTCTTC
TRBV30	TRBJ2-6	19	NA	NA	CAWNNVPGDESSGANVLTF	TGTGCCTGGAATAACGTTCCAGGGGACGAAAGCTCTGGGGCCAACGTCCTGACTTTC
TRBV5-6	TRBJ1-4	15	NA	TRBD1	CASSALGGIDEKLFF	TGTGCCAGCAGCGCCCTAGGGGGCATAGATGAAAAACTGTTTTTT
TRBV4-3	TRBJ1-1	14	NA	NA	CASSQEDRPTEAFF	TGCGCCAGCAGCCAAGAGGACAGACCCACTGAAGCTTTCTTT
TRBV28	TRBJ1-1	15	NA	TRBD1	CASSLPRDRGTEAFF	TGTGCCAGCAGTTTACCCCGGGACAGGGGCACTGAAGCTTTCTTT
TRBV7-9	TRBJ2-3	16	NA	TRBD1	CASSPRDRRFTDTQYF	TGTGCCAGCAGCCCCCGGGACAGACGATTCACAGATACGCAGTATTTT
TRBV4-2	TRBJ2-5	16	NA	TRBD1	CASSQDSGTVQETQYF	TGTGCCAGCAGCCAGGACTCCGGGACAGTACAAGAGACCCAGTACTTC
TRBV4-3	TRBJ1-2	12	once	NA	CASSQGTSGYTF	TGCGCCAGCAGCCAAGGGACATCCGGCTACACCTTC
TRBV19	TRBJ2-5	15	NA	NA	CASAEGGPYQETQYF	TGTGCCAGCGCCGAAGGCGGGCCGTACCAAGAGACCCAGTACTTC
TRBV11-2	TRBJ1-1	16	NA	TRBD1	CASSLGQALRDTEAFF	TGTGCCAGCAGCTTGGGACAGGCCCTAAGGGACACTGAAGCTTTCTTT
TRBV9	TRBJ2-4	16	NA	NA	CASSVDRGEAKNIQYF	TGTGCCAGCAGCGTAGATAGGGGCGAAGCCAAAAACATTCAGTACTTC
TRBV27	TRBJ2-3	15	NA	NA	CASSSKTSATDTQYF	TGTGCCAGCAGTTCGAAGACTAGTGCCACAGATACGCAGTATTTT
TRBV7-9	TRBJ1-2	15	NA	NA	CASSPTVGQAGGYTF	TGTGCCAGCAGCCCGACCGTAGGTCAGGCGGGCGGCTACACCTTC
TRBV9	TRBJ2-1	16	NA	TRBD1	CASSVARQGSYNEQFF	TGTGCCAGCAGCGTAGCTCGACAGGGGAGCTACAATGAGCAGTTCTTC
TRBV28	TRBJ2-1	13	once	NA	CASSLGCVGEQFF	TGTGCCAGCAGTTTAGGTTGCGTTGGTGAGCAGTTCTTC
TRBV27	TRBJ2-6	19	NA	TRBD1	CASTPFGTGGHSGANVLTF	TGTGCCAGCACCCCCTTTGGGACAGGGGGCCACTCTGGGGCCAACGTCCTGACTTTC
TRBV15	TRBJ2-3	17	NA	TRBD1	CATSLFSTGEVTDTQYF	TGTGCCACCAGCCTCTTTTCGACAGGGGAGGTCACAGATACGCAGTATTTT
TRBV27	TRBJ2-1	16	NA	TRBD2	CASSLWRGGPYNEQFF	TGTGCCAGCAGTTTATGGCGGGGGGGCCCGTACAATGAGCAGTTCTTC